The 6 T cell receptor beta chains reported below all come from one sample, sequenced in a study of Ad26.COV2.S vaccination and SARS-CoV-2 variants. Here immunoSEQ multiplex PCR was the method, and the copy in TCRdb shows in-frame clones only, minus some. The sample includes some 39,000 clones, roughly 84% of them seen just once. This specimen was peripheral blood, taken after recovery from COVID-19. The receptors were sampled from a human donor who had recovered from COVID-19.

The chain carries TRBV5-1 and TRBJ2-2; 9 bases fit TRBD1. The V and J ends lost 4 bases and 7 bases, in that order; junction bases with no gene match: 8. Looked up from germline, CDR1 is SGHRS and CDR2 is YFSETQ. This CDR3 contains 15 residues. CDR3 DNA sequence: TGCGCCAGCAGCCCCCAGGGACAGGGAAGCGGGGAGCTGTTTTTT. Protein sequence: CASSPQGQGSGELFF.

This chain joins TRBV2 and TRBJ1-4; D gene ambiguous. CDR1 and CDR2 from the germline V gene are SNHLY and FYNNEI. V was clipped by 4 bases and J by 5 bases, with 8 bases between them. The CDR3 runs to 13 residues. Here the CDR3 DNA reads TGTGCCAGCAGTGTCGGCTACAATGAAAAACTGTTTTTT. This translates into CASSVGYNEKLFF. Full variable domain (rest looked up from reference TRBV2 and TRBJ1-4): EPEVTQTPSHQVTQMGQEVILRCVPISNHLYFYWYRQILGQKVEFLVSFYNNEISEKSEIFDDQFSVERPDGSNFTLKIRSTKLEDSAMYFCASSVGYNEKLFFGSGTQLSVL.

The chain recombines TRBV7-6 with TRBJ1-3; tentatively, D is TRBD1 (6 bases). Germline values: CDR1 SGHVS, CDR2 FNYEAQ. The CDR3 has 16 amino acids. Trimming removed 0 bases at V and 4 bases at J, with 13 bases between. The CDR3 region has the DNA TGTGCCAGCAGCTTAGCGGCCGGGGGCCTCGGAAACACCATATATTTT. Amino acids: CASSLAAGGLGNTIYF.

The V call is TRBV30, the J call TRBJ2-1, with no clear D. Trimming shortened V by 6 bases and J by 0 bases, and 9 bases separated the two germline ends. The germline gives CDR1 GTSNPN, CDR2 SVGIG (reference sequence). This CDR3 region has 13 residues. CDR3 DNA: TGTGCCTGTGTCTCGAGCTCCTACAATGAGCAGTTCTTC. Protein product: CACVSSSYNEQFF. Combining the CDR3 with reference TRBV30 and TRBJ2-1 gives the whole variable domain SQTIHQWPATLVQPVGSPLSLECTVEGTSNPNLYWYRQAAGRGLQLLFYSVGIGQISSEVPQNLSASRPQDRQFILSSKKLLLSDSGFYLCACVSSSYNEQFFGPGTRLTVL.

The count of this clone is one. The chain employs TRBV6-2 or TRBV6-3 and TRBJ1-3; D perhaps matches TRBD1 (5 bases). Trimming shortened V by 0 bases and J by 5 bases, and 14 bases separated the two germline ends. Germline V gives CDR1 MNHEY, CDR2 SVGEGT. The CDR3 loop spans 16 amino acids. The CDR3 nucleotides read TGTGCCAGCAGTTACTCGAGCCAGGGTAGAAGAAACACCATATATTTT. Translated, it gives CASSYSSQGRRNTIYF.

The chain joins TRBV19 to TRBJ2-5; 10 bases fit TRBD2. V lost 3 bases to trimming and J lost 1 base; unmatched junction nucleotides: 5. CDR1 is LNHDA and CDR2 is SQIVND in the germline V gene (reference sequence). This CDR3 has 16 amino acids. Written as DNA, the CDR3 is TGTGCCAGTAGTATGAGGTTAGCGGGGGGCCAAGAGACCCAGTACTTC. Protein product: CASSMRLAGGQETQYF. The whole variable domain, remainder taken from reference TRBV19 and TRBJ2-5, is DGGITQSPKYLFRKEGQNVTLSCEQNLNHDAMYWYRQDPGQGLRLIYYSQIVNDFQKGDIAEGYSVSREKKESFPLTVTSAQKNPTAFYLCASSMRLAGGQETQYFGPGTRLLVL.